One and the same sample provided the 23 T cell receptor beta chains below, sequenced in a study of T cell responses to AZD1222 COVID-19 vaccine. Libraries were prepared by immunoSEQ multiplex PCR; TCRdb keeps only in-frame clonotypes and omits some of them. The repertoire holds some 150,000 clones, 80% to 90% seen once, with roughly 3.8% in the top ten. This sample comprised peripheral blood, obtained on day 0 of AZD1222 vaccination. Source of these receptors: an adult in good health.

This clone is a singleton in its sample. CDR3 bases: TGTGCCAGTAGTGTCTCGCGGGGAAGGGGGGCAGATACGCAGTATTTT. It encodes CASSVSRGRGADTQYF. The chain couples TRBV19 to TRBJ2-3; D possibly matches TRBD1 or TRBD2 (6 bases each). This CDR3 is built from 16 residues. Trimming pared 5 bases from V and 4 bases from J, leaving 19 bases between. The germline gives CDR1 LNHDA, CDR2 SQIVND (reference sequence).

The rearrangement uses TRBV3-1 (or the pseudogene TRBV3-2) and TRBJ1-1, with 7 bases matching TRBD1. The CDR3 is made up of 13 amino acids. Trimming took 4 bases from V and 4 from J; bases not matched to a gene: 3. Germline CDR1 LGHDT, CDR2 YNNKEL (reference sequence). The CDR3 reads CASSRAGGTEAFF. For the CDR3, the DNA is TGTGCCAGCAGCCGCGCAGGGGGCACTGAAGCTTTCTTT.

As to this clone: At one end the junction does not follow the germline gene, possibly because of a read error. The CDR3 nucleotides are TGTGCCAGCAGTCCCGATACTTTACCGGGACAGGGTGTTTCTTTT. This encodes CASSPDTLPGQGVSF. The gene calls are TRBV28 and TRBJ1-4; 9 nucleotides match TRBD1. The CDR3 runs 15 residues. The germline CDR1 and CDR2 sequences are MDHEN and SYDVKM.

This clone was seen just once. The J gene is TRBJ1-1, the V gene TRBV5-6; no clear D gene. CDR3 length equals 15 residues. V gave up 0 bases and J gave up 1 base, with 10 bases separating them. Germline V lookup: CDR1 SGHDT, CDR2 YYEEEE. The CDR3 region is CASSLGFQRNTEAFF. CDR3 coding DNA: TGTGCCAGCAGCTTGGGATTCCAGAGGAACACTGAAGCTTTCTTT.

The chain recombines TRBV7-9 with TRBJ1-1, with 9 nucleotides matching TRBD1. CDR1 and CDR2 (germline): SEHNR, FQNEAQ (reference sequence). Trimming removed 5 bases from V and 1 base from J; junction bases left unmatched: 11. CDR3 size: 17 residues. The CDR3 spells CASSPTTGGARNTEAFF. In nucleotides, the CDR3 is TGTGCCAGCAGCCCGACTACAGGGGGCGCAAGGAACACTGAAGCTTTCTTT.

The CDR3 DNA reads TGTGCCAGCAGTTACTCGAGTGTACAGCCCCAGCATTTT. Translating it yields CASSYSSVQPQHF. The gene calls are TRBV6-2 or TRBV6-3 and TRBJ1-5; unclear D gene. Trimming pared 0 bases from V and 7 bases from J, leaving 7 bases between. The CDR3 has 13 residues. Germline V gene data show CDR1 as MNHEY and CDR2 as SVGEGT.

The gene calls are TRBV28 and TRBJ2-7; the D gene is possibly TRBD1 (6 bases). Trimming took off 6 bases at V and 2 bases at J, with 20 bases between the two ends. CDR3 length equals 16 residues. Germline CDR1 is MDHEN and CDR2 is SYDVKM. This chain's CDR3 is CASRSVGDKTPYEQYF. CDR3 in DNA: TGTGCCAGCAGGTCAGTTGGGGACAAGACTCCCTACGAGCAGTACTTC.

The rearrangement joins TRBV3-1 (or the pseudogene TRBV3-2) to TRBJ1-2; tentatively, D is TRBD1 (5 bases). Germline V lookup: CDR1 LGHDT, CDR2 YNNKEL (reference sequence). The length of the CDR3 is 17 residues. Trimming shortened V by 5 bases and J by 4 bases, and 23 bases separated the two germline ends. The CDR3 loop reads CASSAPGARSLLYGYTF. The CDR3 region has the DNA TGTGCCAGCAGCGCTCCCGGGGCCAGGTCCCTTCTCTATGGCTACACCTTC.

The chain links TRBV27 to TRBJ2-7, with D uncertain. This CDR3 is 15 amino acids long. Germline CDR1 reads MNHEY; CDR2 reads SMNVEV (reference sequence). The V end was cut by 3 bases, the J end by 0 bases, with 12 bases between. CDR3 protein: CASSLRPRSSYEQYF. In DNA, the CDR3 is TGTGCCAGCAGTTTGAGGCCGCGGAGCTCCTACGAGCAGTACTTC.

V and J are TRBV11-3 and TRBJ1-1; D is ambiguous. Per the germline V gene, CDR1 is SGHNT and CDR2 is YENEEA. The CDR3 sequence is 13 residues long. V gave up 1 base and J gave up 9 bases, with 12 bases separating them. The CDR3 coding sequence is TGTGCCAGCAGCTTAGGGCCGAGGGATAAAGCTTTCTTT. Protein sequence: CASSLGPRDKAFF.

The chain has TRBV27 and TRBJ2-7, with TRBD2 matching 10 bases. From germline, CDR1 is MNHEY and CDR2 SMNVEV (reference sequence). The CDR3 spans 15 residues. With 1 base clipped from V and 2 bases from J, the junction kept 2 bases outside the gene matches. The CDR3 DNA sequence: TGTGCCAGCAGTTTATTAGCGGGAGGCCCCTACGAGCAGTACTTC. Amino acid sequence: CASSLLAGGPYEQYF.

J is TRBJ1-1 and V is TRBV7-9; 12 nucleotides agree with TRBD1. Germline assignment: CDR1 SEHNR and CDR2 FQNEAQ (reference sequence). V dropped 3 bases and J dropped 5; count of bases not matched to a gene: 4. This CDR3 is 15 amino acids long. The CDR3 DNA sequence: TGTGCCAGCAGCTTTCGGGACAGGGGGCAAACTGAAGCTTTCTTT. This sequence encodes CASSFRDRGQTEAFF.

The chain joins TRBV6-5 to TRBJ2-7, with 7 positions matching TRBD2. Trimming removed 4 bases from V and 5 bases from J; junction bases left unmatched: 2. Germline V gives CDR1 MNHEY, CDR2 SVGAGI. The CDR3 contains 12 residues. CDR3 sequence (DNA): TGTGCCAGCAGTTCCGGGGGGAACGAGCAGTACTTC. It codes for CASSSGGNEQYF.

The J gene is TRBJ2-5, the V gene TRBV7-3; weak D call: TRBD1 (6 bases). Per germline, CDR1 SGHTA and CDR2 FQGTGA. V was shortened by 3 bases and J by 5 bases, with 7 bases between the two germline ends. The CDR3 covers 12 residues. The DNA of the CDR3 is TGTGCCAGCAGCTTCGACAGGGAGACCCAGTACTTC. Translating it yields CASSFDRETQYF.

Only a few counts were recorded for this clone. The chain combines TRBV11-2 with TRBJ2-7; possibly TRBD2 for D (5 bases). Trimming removed 3 bases at V and 0 bases at J, with 12 bases between. The CDR3 is made up of 15 amino acids. Germline assignment: CDR1 SGHAT and CDR2 FQNNGV. CDR3 nucleotides: TGTGCCAGCAGCTTGGGAGCTTGGAGCTCCTACGAGCAGTACTTC. It codes for CASSLGAWSSYEQYF. Together with reference TRBV11-2 and TRBJ2-7, the CDR3 gives the full variable domain: EAGVAQSPRYKIIEKRQSVAFWCNPISGHATLYWYQQILGQGPKLLIQFQNNGVVDDSQLPKDRFSAERLKGVDSTLKIQPAKLEDSAVYLCASSLGAWSSYEQYFGPGTRLTVT.

This clone was recorded only once. This chain links TRBV2 with TRBJ1-4; D remains unclear. Germline V CDR1 and CDR2: SNHLY, FYNNEI. This CDR3 has 18 amino acids. The V and J ends lost 4 bases and 0 bases respectively, with 18 bases between them. In nucleotides, the CDR3 is TGTGCCAGCAGTGTACTACCGGCGACTTTTGCAACTAATGAAAAACTGTTTTTT. Its translation is CASSVLPATFATNEKLFF. Looking up the rest from reference TRBV2 and TRBJ1-4 gives the full variable domain: EPEVTQTPSHQVTQMGQEVILRCVPISNHLYFYWYRQILGQKVEFLVSFYNNEISEKSEIFDDQFSVERPDGSNFTLKIRSTKLEDSAMYFCASSVLPATFATNEKLFFGSGTQLSVL.

Only one count was recorded for this clone. CDR3 nucleotides: TGTGCCAGCTCACCACGGGCGGGGGACTACGAGCAGTACTTC. Amino acids: CASSPRAGDYEQYF. The V call is TRBV18, the J call TRBJ2-7; 7 nucleotides align to TRBD2. V was pared by 1 base and J by 3 bases, with 3 bases of the junction left unmatched. The germline CDR1 and CDR2 sequences are KGHSH and LQKENI. This CDR3 is 14 amino acids long.

The V call is TRBV10-3, the J call TRBJ1-2, with a possible D match to TRBD1 (6 bases). Deletions cut 2 bases from V and 8 bases from J, with 12 bases between. CDR1 is ENHRY and CDR2 is SYGVKD in the germline V gene. CDR3 length: 13 amino acids. The CDR3 region is CAISETYRAGYTF. For the CDR3, the DNA is TGTGCCATCAGTGAGACATACAGGGCCGGCTACACCTTC.

The rearrangement uses TRBV4-3 and TRBJ2-7, with no clear D. Germline-derived CDR1 and CDR2 are LGHNA and YSLEER. V lost 1 base, J lost 9 bases, and 19 bases lay in between. The CDR3 is 15 amino acids. CDR3 bases: TGCGCCAGCAGCCAAGCACGCGTCTCTACGCACGGGCAGTACTTC. It specifies CASSQARVSTHGQYF.

V gene TRBV10-3 combines with J gene TRBJ1-5, with a possible D match to TRBD1 (5 bases). The CDR3 runs 13 residues. CDR1 and CDR2 from the germline V gene are ENHRY and SYGVKD. V lost 11 bases and J lost 8, with 19 bases in between. CDR3: CAARGEGGEPQHF. The CDR3 bases are TGTGCCGCTCGGGGGGAAGGAGGTGAGCCCCAGCATTTT.

The chain is built from TRBV12-3 or TRBV12-4 and TRBJ2-1; D call uncertain. There are 11 residues in the CDR3. Trimming left V 5 bases short and J 7 bases short, with 6 bases between. CDR3 nucleotides: TGTGCCAGCAGTCCATTGAATGAGCAGTTCTTC. Translated, it gives CASSPLNEQFF.

The V and J genes are TRBV5-1 and TRBJ2-5, with no clear D. V was cut by 7 bases and J by 5 bases, with 18 bases left in between. The CDR3 consists of 14 residues. Per the germline V gene, CDR1 is SGHRS and CDR2 is YFSETQ. The CDR3 bases are TGCGCCAGCGCAGACCCCCTCCTCTGCGAGACCCAGTACTTC. Protein: CASADPLLCETQYF.

V and J are TRBV19 and TRBJ2-1; D may be TRBD1 (5 bases). Germline lookup yields CDR1 LNHDA and CDR2 SQIVND (reference sequence). V was trimmed by 3 bases and J by 8 bases, leaving 8 bases between them. The length of the CDR3 is 12 residues. Here the CDR3 reads CASSISGHEQFF. The CDR3 nucleotides are TGTGCCAGTAGTATTTCAGGGCATGAGCAGTTCTTC.